These T cell receptor beta chains were read from a single sample in a study of shared clonotypes between healthy human individuals. TCRdb's copy holds only in-frame clones and misses some; the assay was immunoSEQ multiplex PCR. The sample gives roughly 2.4 million clones, approximately 94% of which show up once; approximately 0.13% is in the top ten. The source material was naive CD4+ T cells sorted from blood. The receptors shown here come from a man younger than 30 in good health. Each CDR3 is given with its conserved first and last residue. The D gene is left open where the match is weak. Size tells how often a clone was seen (once, few, many) or the class of an expanded clone, and some rows leave it out.

TRBJ2-2 | TRBV10-3 | 13 | . | . | TGTGCCATCGAACCCGGCGGGAATGGGGAGCTGTTTTTT | CAIEPGGNGELFF
TRBJ2-7 | TRBV18 | 17 | . | TRBD1 | TGTGCCAGCTCACCACTTAGGTCTGGGACAGGGGGTAGCGAGCAGTACTTC | CASSPLRSGTGGSEQYF
TRBJ1-5 | TRBV2 | 13 | few | . | TGTGCCAGCAGTGGGGGTAGCAATCAGCCCCAGCATTTT | CASSGGSNQPQHF
TRBJ2-7 | TRBV15 | 20 | . | . | TGTGCCACCAGCAGAGATCGGGCAGGGGGGCTCGGCCGGAGGGGATACGAGCAGTACTTC | CATSRDRAGGLGRRGYEQYF
TRBJ1-1 | TRBV30 | 15 | . | TRBD1 | TGTGCCTGGAGTGCCCACAGGGGTTTGAACACTGAAGCTTTCTTT | CAWSAHRGLNTEAFF
TRBJ2-3 | TRBV28 | 14 | . | . | TGTGCCAGCAGTTTACTAGCTATTCTCGATACGCAGTATTTT | CASSLLAILDTQYF
TRBJ2-7 | TRBV23-1 | 14 | . | . | TGCGCCAGCAGTCAGGCTAGCGACTCCTACGAGCAGTACTTC | CASSQASDSYEQYF
TRBJ1-1 | TRBV4-2 | 17 | . | . | TGTGCCAGCAGCCAAGATGATGGTTGGGGGTTGAACACTGAAGCTTTCTTT | CASSQDDGWGLNTEAFF
TRBJ1-4 | TRBV10-3 | 13 | once | . | TGTGCCTCCTCCAGCCCAACTAATGAAAAACTGTTTTTT | CASSSPTNEKLFF
TRBJ2-3 | TRBV12-5 | 14 | once | TRBD2 | TGTGCTAGTGGTTCCGGGGGGAGAACAGATACGCAGTATTTT | CASGSGGRTDTQYF
TRBJ2-1 | TRBV7-2 | 15 | . | TRBD2 | TGTGCCAGCAGCTTACTAGCGGGGGGGGACAATGAGCAGTTCTTC | CASSLLAGGDNEQFF
TRBJ1-5 | TRBV7-8 | 14 | . | TRBD1 | TGTGCCAGCAGCTTCAGGGGGAACAATCAGCCCCAGCATTTT | CASSFRGNNQPQHF